This T cell receptor beta chain was profiled in a study of shared clonotypes between healthy human individuals. For each subset, genomic DNA was distributed in equal portions over several immunoSEQ plates. Tens of thousands of T cell genomes (approximately 180 ng DNA) went into each sorted-subset replicate. Measured with immunoSEQ multiplex PCR; TCRdb has only the in-frame clones, and not every one. The data contain about 610,000 clones, about 96% of them singletons. The germline V and J ends were trimmed by 5 bases and 0 bases, with 20 bases remaining between them. Germline lookup yields CDR1 SGHDN and CDR2 FVKESK. CDR3 length: 19 residues. Positive CCR7 selection of CD45RO-negative cells yielded the naive CD8 cells, and terminally differentiated effector memory CD45RA+ cells were excluded.

Sequencing was done on a sample of naive CD8+ T cells sorted from blood. This clonotype was sampled from a woman aged 30 to 39 in good health. The chain combines TRBV14 with TRBJ2-6, with D maybe TRBD2 (5 bases). CDR3 bases: TGTGCCAGCAGCTCCTCGCCGAGGGTATCCGTCTCTGGGGCCAACGTCCTGACTTTC. Translated, it gives CASSSSPRVSVSGANVLTF.